Below are 2 T cell receptor beta chains sequenced from a single sample in a study of CD8 T cells in Susac syndrome. Random hexamers were used to reverse transcribe an amount of roughly 0.5 to 1 ug RNA. TCRdb passed the immunoSEQ multiplex PCR reads through MiXCR, listing each CDR3 protein once. The table has around 230,000 distinct CDR3 sequences, about 95% seen once; the top ten hold approximately 0.094%. The specimen was CD4+ T cells from PBMCs. The origin of the receptors is a human donor with Susac syndrome.

The J gene is TRBJ1-2, the V gene TRBV28, with D hard to call. The CDR3 covers 12 residues. V was shortened by 2 bases and J by 8 bases, with 9 bases between the two germline ends. Germline V gene data show CDR1 as MDHEN and CDR2 as SYDVKM. The CDR3 DNA is TGTGCCAGCAGTTTAGGAAGCCACGGCTACACCTTC. This gives the protein CASSLGSHGYTF.

The genes are TRBV4-2 and TRBJ2-4; possibly TRBD2 for D (6 bases). V gave up 0 bases and J gave up 1 base, with 25 bases separating them. The CDR3 extends over 21 amino acids. Germline-derived CDR1 and CDR2 are LGHNA and YNFKEQ. CDR3 region: CASSQEGGTGGRGLAKNIQYF. The CDR3, as DNA: TGTGCCAGCAGCCAAGAAGGAGGGACCGGAGGGCGAGGTTTGGCCAAAAACATTCAGTACTTC.